One sample yielded the 21 T cell receptor beta chains listed below, sequenced in a study of response to subunit inactivated influenza vaccine. TCRdb independently ran MiXCR on the RT-PCR reads; one entry per CDR3 protein. The sample lists roughly 550,000 distinct CDR3 sequences, 20% to 25% occurring once. This same sample was also taken into another study, of T cells expressing NK-cell markers. That work contributes: TCR beta libraries carry UMIs added by 5'RACE template switching.

The material sequenced was CD4+ T cells sorted from PBMCs, taken less than 13 days after vaccination. Receptors originate from a man aged 50 to 60 who received an inactivated influenza vaccine.

The chain joins TRBV15 to TRBJ2-7; the D is unclear. In germline, CDR1 is LNHNV, CDR2 YYDKDF (reference sequence). V lost 0 bases to trimming and J lost 0 bases, with 18 bases between them. CDR3 length: 18 residues. CDR3 protein: CATSRDLQARGSSYEQYF. The CDR3 DNA is TGTGCCACCAGCAGAGATCTGCAGGCTCGTGGTAGCTCCTACGAGCAGTACTTC.

This clonotype was recorded many times. This chain connects TRBV12-3 or TRBV12-4 to TRBJ2-1; 10 positions agree with TRBD2. Unmatched junction bases numbered 7, after V lost 5 bases and J lost 9 bases. The CDR3 runs 14 residues. The CDR3: CASSPAGGLSEQFF. CDR3 DNA sequence: TGTGCCAGCAGTCCAGCGGGGGGGCTTTCTGAGCAGTTCTTC.

The chain employs TRBV12-3 or TRBV12-4 and TRBJ2-2, with a possible D match to TRBD2 (6 bases). The length of the CDR3 is 15 residues. V dropped 2 bases and J dropped 9 bases, with 16 bases sitting between them. The CDR3 coding sequence is TGTGCCAGCAGTTTAAAGGGACTCACAACTAGGGAGCTGTTTTTT. Amino acid sequence: CASSLKGLTTRELFF.

This clonotype has only a few counts. This sequence joins TRBV11-2 and TRBJ1-1; D is perhaps TRBD1 (5 bases). In germline, CDR1 is SGHAT, CDR2 FQNNGV. This CDR3 contains 15 residues. Trimming left V 1 base short and J 7 bases short, with 16 bases between. The CDR3 coding sequence is TGTGCCAGCAGCTTAGCCCATTCCGGGGGGAGTGAAGCTTTCTTT. Its translation is CASSLAHSGGSEAFF.

This clonotype was observed a handful of times. This sequence joins TRBV11-2 and TRBJ1-3, with D unclear. The V gene lost 4 bases and the J gene lost 3 bases, with 7 bases spanning the gap. This CDR3 is built from 13 residues. CDR1 is SGHAT, CDR2 FQNNGV, per germline. CDR3 in DNA: TGTGCCAGCAGCTCCCAGGTTGGAAACACCATATATTTT. As protein: CASSSQVGNTIYF.

The sample holds a few counts of this clonotype. Given the absence of the conserved phenylalanine or tryptophan at the CDR3 end, a read error is likely. It is unclear where the CDR3 begins or ends on the DNA, so no DNA is shown, and the CDR3 is as TCRdb lists it. The genes are TRBV20-1 and TRBJ1-4; the listed D gene, TRBD1, was not tested against the DNA. The CDR3 is 8 residues long, ends included. Germline CDR1 is DFQATT and CDR2 is SNEGSKA (reference sequence). This CDR3 reads CSAREGAA.

On this clonotype itself: The CDR3 end shows no conserved phenylalanine or tryptophan, and so a read error is likely. V usage is TRBV7-6 and J usage is TRBJ2-2; 7 positions match TRBD1. The CDR3 runs 15 residues. Trimming at V came to 6 bases and at J to 1 base, leaving 5 bases not matched to a gene. Per germline, CDR1 SGHVS and CDR2 FNYEAQ. DNA for the CDR3: TGTGCCAGCAGTCGAGACAGGGAGAACACCGGGGAGCTGTTTTTA. The encoded protein is CASSRDRENTGELFL.

This clonotype was seen at least ten times. The chain links TRBV6-5 to TRBJ2-2; tentatively, D is TRBD1 or TRBD2 (5 bases each). Trimming took off 5 bases at V and 7 bases at J, with 26 bases between the two ends. Germline V lookup: CDR1 MNHEY, CDR2 SVGAGI. This CDR3 has 18 amino acids. In DNA, the CDR3 is TGTGCCAGCAGTAACTATCCCGGGACCTCGGGCGTGCTCGGGGAGCTGTTTTTT. As protein: CASSNYPGTSGVLGELFF.

The chain links TRBV20-1 to TRBJ2-1; 8 bases match TRBD2. The CDR3 sequence is 13 residues long. V dropped 8 bases and J dropped 7; count of bases not matched to a gene: 10. Per germline, CDR1 DFQATT and CDR2 SNEGSKA (reference sequence). The CDR3 reads CSSTPGGVNEQFF. CDR3 DNA: TGCAGTTCGACACCGGGGGGGGTAAATGAGCAGTTCTTC.

In this sample, this clonotype turned up many times. This chain connects TRBV20-1 to TRBJ2-3; TRBD2 aligns across 9 bases. Germline V lookup: CDR1 DFQATT, CDR2 SNEGSKA (reference sequence). With V trimmed by 2 bases and J by 0 bases, 0 bases remained unmatched. The length of the CDR3 is 14 residues. The CDR3 region has the DNA TGCAGTGCTAGACTAGCGGGGAGCACAGATACGCAGTATTTT. This gives the protein CSARLAGSTDTQYF.

The table lists this clonotype with a few counts. The chain is built from TRBV20-1 and TRBJ1-4; D possibly corresponds to TRBD1 (6 bases). The CDR3 consists of 13 residues. Germline CDR1 is DFQATT and CDR2 is SNEGSKA (reference sequence). Trimming cost V 6 bases and J 5 bases, with 13 bases left between them. The CDR3 reads CSAQTGPNEKLFF. The CDR3 DNA reads as TGCAGTGCCCAAACAGGGCCCAATGAAAAACTGTTTTTT.

Note on this clonotype: A much bigger clone sits one base away, suggesting this may be a read error. The rearrangement links TRBV11-1 to TRBJ2-2, with D perhaps TRBD1 (6 bases). Germline CDR1 and CDR2: SGHAT and FQDESV (reference sequence). This CDR3 is 13 amino acids long. Trimming removed 4 bases from V and 4 bases from J, with 7 bases in between. The CDR3 nucleotides read TGTGCCAGCAGCTCAGGGGCCACCGGGGAGCTGTTTTTT. It encodes CASSSGATGELFF.

This clonotype occurred many times. The rearrangement joins TRBV12-3 or TRBV12-4 to TRBJ2-2; D is possibly TRBD1 or TRBD2 (5 bases each). V shed 2 bases and J shed 1 base, with 8 bases lying between them. The CDR3 has 15 residues. CDR3 in amino acids: CASSLRGVNTGELFF. For the CDR3, the DNA is TGTGCCAGCAGTTTAAGAGGGGTGAACACCGGGGAGCTGTTTTTT.

The chain links TRBV20-1 to TRBJ1-1; D is unresolved. The CDR3 covers 12 residues. Trimming removed 6 bases at V and 4 bases at J, with 12 bases between. Germline-derived CDR1 and CDR2 are DFQATT and SNEGSKA (reference sequence). CDR3 sequence reads: CSAKRPGTEAFF. The CDR3 DNA reads TGCAGTGCAAAGAGGCCAGGCACTGAAGCTTTCTTT.

V usage is TRBV2 and J usage is TRBJ2-7; D is uncertain. Trimming cost V 6 bases and J 0 bases, with 12 bases left between them. CDR1 is SNHLY, CDR2 FYNNEI, per germline. The CDR3 length is 14 residues. CDR3 bases: TGTGCCAGCAGAACACCGCATACCTCCTACGAGCAGTACTTC. Its translation is CASRTPHTSYEQYF. Combining the CDR3 with reference TRBV2 and TRBJ2-7 gives the whole variable domain EPEVTQTPSHQVTQMGQEVILRCVPISNHLYFYWYRQILGQKVEFLVSFYNNEISEKSEIFDDQFSVERPDGSNFTLKIRSTKLEDSAMYFCASRTPHTSYEQYFGPGTRLTVT.

This clonotype was observed a handful of times. This chain uses TRBV7-2 with TRBJ2-7; 10 bases map to TRBD1. V was clipped by 4 bases and J by 3 bases; unmatched bases: 3. The CDR3 is 14 amino acids. Germline CDR1 and CDR2: SGHTA and FQGNSA. The CDR3 region is CASSSTGGIYEQYF. CDR3 in DNA: TGTGCCAGCAGCTCGACAGGGGGCATCTACGAGCAGTACTTC.

This clonotype showed up just a few times. The V and J genes are TRBV27 and TRBJ2-1, with 11 bases aligning to TRBD2. After removal of 5 bases from V and 2 bases from J, the junction contained 8 bases not matched to a gene. CDR3 length: 17 residues. In germline, CDR1 is MNHEY, CDR2 SMNVEV (reference sequence). CDR3 nucleotides: TGTGCCAGCAGTAAAAGACTAGCGGGATTCGCCTACAATGAGCAGTTCTTC. It specifies CASSKRLAGFAYNEQFF.

CDR3 protein: CAISNGGAGFNEKLFF. As DNA, the CDR3 is TGTGCCATCAGCAACGGGGGGGCAGGATTTAATGAAAAACTGTTTTTT. This chain links TRBV10-3 with TRBJ1-4, with D possibly being TRBD1 (6 bases). In germline, CDR1 is ENHRY, CDR2 SYGVKD. V dropped 6 bases and J dropped 4 bases, with 18 bases sitting between them. The length of the CDR3 is 16 residues.

The chain carries TRBV3-1 and TRBJ2-7; 8 nucleotides agree with TRBD2. The CDR3 runs to 16 residues. After removal of 5 bases from V and 2 bases from J, the junction contained 11 bases not matched to a gene. In germline, CDR1 is LGHDT, CDR2 YNNKEL (reference sequence). The CDR3 here is CASSYPIGSGTYEQYF. The CDR3 coding sequence is TGTGCCAGCAGCTACCCTATTGGTAGCGGGACCTACGAGCAGTACTTC.

The genes are TRBV14 and TRBJ2-7; 8 positions agree with TRBD1. The CDR3 sequence is 15 residues long. The V gene end was trimmed by 1 base and the J gene end by 3 bases; junction bases not matched to a gene: 5. Germline V gene lookup returns CDR1 SGHDN and CDR2 FVKESK. The CDR3 region has the DNA TGTGCCAGCAGCCAAGCAGGGGGCCTTCACTACGAGCAGTACTTC. Translated, it gives CASSQAGGLHYEQYF.

This chain joins TRBV5-4 and TRBJ2-3; D may be TRBD2 (6 bases). Germline V gene lookup returns CDR1 SGHNT and CDR2 YYREEE (reference sequence). The CDR3 loop spans 14 amino acids. With 4 bases removed from V and 4 bases from J, the gap between germline ends came to 13 bases. CDR3 region: CASSVSLAADTQYF. CDR3 DNA: TGTGCCAGCAGCGTCTCACTAGCTGCAGATACGCAGTATTTT.